This T cell receptor (beta chain) comes out of a study of T cells in Graves' hyperthyroidism and ophthalmopathy. From RNA transcripts, TCR beta CDR3 regions were amplified. The HTBI primer set drove a first-round RT-PCR of the TCR CDR3. TCRdb used MiXCR to reprocess the multiplex PCR reads, holding one entry per CDR3 protein. In the table there are 450,000 to 650,000 distinct CDR3 sequences, roughly 20% of which are singletons. This CDR3 is 14 amino acids long. Germline V gene data show CDR1 as MNHNS and CDR2 as SASEGT. Only a few counts were recorded for this clonotype. Germline is not matched at one junction end, which may reflect a read error.

The sample taken for sequencing was blood. The chain carries TRBV6-1 and TRBJ1-1, with TRBD1 matching over 8 bases. The TCR comes from a man aged 18 to 29 with Graves' hyperthyroidism. CDR3 DNA: TGTGCCAGCCCACGACAGGGGTTGAACGCTGAAGCTTTCTTT. This sequence encodes CASPRQGLNAEAFF.